Listed below are T cell receptor beta chains from one sample, sequenced in a study of Ad26.COV2.S vaccination and SARS-CoV-2 variants. The protocol was immunoSEQ multiplex PCR, while the TCRdb copy is restricted to in-frame clones and leaves out a portion. The sample records 400,000 to 450,000 clones, about 93% being singletons. Sequencing used peripheral blood, obtained in a trial of Ad26.COV2.S vaccine versus placebo. The receptors come from a person aged 18-65 years who received the Ad26.COV2.S COVID-19 vaccine or a placebo. Each CDR3 is given with its conserved first and last residue. D genes are given only for firm matches. The size of a clone is reported for some rows only, either as once, few or many, or as a class for expanded clones.

abundance: -; j_gene: TRBJ2-7; d_gene: -; v_gene: TRBV12-3/TRBV12-4; CDR3aa: CASSSGRVNEQYF; CDR3nt: TGTGCCAGCAGTTCCGGCAGGGTGAACGAGCAGTACTTC
abundance: -; j_gene: TRBJ2-5; d_gene: -; v_gene: TRBV19; CDR3aa: CASSPQGGQQETQYF; CDR3nt: TGTGCCAGTAGTCCCCAGGGGGGCCAGCAAGAGACCCAGTACTTC
abundance: -; j_gene: TRBJ2-1; d_gene: -; v_gene: TRBV5-1; CDR3aa: CASSLMDLVYPNEQFF; CDR3nt: TGCGCCAGCAGCTTAATGGACCTAGTCTACCCTAATGAGCAGTTCTTC
abundance: -; j_gene: TRBJ2-1; d_gene: TRBD2; v_gene: TRBV11-3; CDR3aa: CASSLGGSVYNEQFF; CDR3nt: TGTGCCAGCAGCTTAGGCGGGAGTGTGTACAATGAGCAGTTCTTC
abundance: -; j_gene: TRBJ2-7; d_gene: -; v_gene: TRBV19; CDR3aa: CASSIATGEQYF; CDR3nt: TGTGCCAGTAGTATAGCGACAGGAGAGCAGTACTTC
abundance: once; j_gene: TRBJ2-3; d_gene: TRBD1; v_gene: TRBV7-3; CDR3aa: CASSQQGASTDTQYF; CDR3nt: TGTGCCAGCAGTCAACAGGGGGCTTCCACAGATACGCAGTATTTT
abundance: -; j_gene: TRBJ2-2; d_gene: TRBD2; v_gene: TRBV7-8; CDR3aa: CASMYRGIGGLAGTTGELFF; CDR3nt: TGTGCCAGCATGTACAGGGGTATTGGGGGACTAGCGGGAACTACCGGGGAGCTGTTTTTT
abundance: -; j_gene: TRBJ1-2; d_gene: -; v_gene: TRBV10-3; CDR3aa: CAISADGEGYGYTF; CDR3nt: TGTGCCATCAGTGCGGACGGAGAGGGCTATGGCTACACCTTC
abundance: -; j_gene: TRBJ1-2; d_gene: TRBD1; v_gene: TRBV12-3/TRBV12-4; CDR3aa: CASRKDRGYGYTF; CDR3nt: TGTGCCAGCAGAAAGGACAGGGGCTATGGCTACACCTTC
abundance: -; j_gene: TRBJ2-2; d_gene: -; v_gene: TRBV18; CDR3aa: CASSLYSSADTGELFF; CDR3nt: TGTGCCAGCTCACTCTATTCTAGCGCGGACACCGGGGAGCTGTTTTTT
abundance: -; j_gene: TRBJ2-3; d_gene: -; v_gene: TRBV3-1/TRBV3-2; CDR3aa: CASSHLRDTQYF; CDR3nt: TGTGCCAGCAGCCACCTACGAGATACGCAGTATTTT
abundance: -; j_gene: TRBJ2-2; d_gene: TRBD2; v_gene: TRBV2; CDR3aa: CASARTSGVSGELFF; CDR3nt: TGTGCCAGCGCCAGGACTAGCGGTGTCTCCGGGGAGCTGTTTTTT
abundance: -; j_gene: TRBJ2-1; d_gene: -; v_gene: TRBV5-3; CDR3aa: CARSLERLAQIGLCDEQFF; CDR3nt: TGTGCCAGAAGCTTGGAACGTCTAGCGCAAATCGGGTTATGCGATGAGCAGTTCTTC
abundance: -; j_gene: TRBJ2-7; d_gene: -; v_gene: TRBV21-1; CDR3aa: CARVGGAKDPDYEQYF; CDR3nt: TGTGCCAGGGTAGGAGGGGCCAAAGATCCCGACTACGAGCAGTACTTC
abundance: -; j_gene: TRBJ2-1; d_gene: -; v_gene: TRBV25-1; CDR3aa: CASRSSGGYNEQFF; CDR3nt: TGTGCCAGCAGGAGCTCCGGAGGGTACAATGAGCAGTTCTTC
abundance: -; j_gene: TRBJ1-4; d_gene: TRBD1; v_gene: TRBV11-2; CDR3aa: CASSPQGAGNEKLFF; CDR3nt: TGTGCCAGCAGCCCCCAGGGGGCGGGGAATGAAAAACTGTTTTTT
abundance: -; j_gene: TRBJ2-1; d_gene: -; v_gene: TRBV2; CDR3aa: CASSLLPYNEQFF; CDR3nt: TGTGCCAGCAGTTTACTCCCCTACAATGAGCAGTTCTTC
abundance: -; j_gene: TRBJ2-2; d_gene: TRBD2; v_gene: TRBV24-1; CDR3aa: CATSDLPSSGANTGELFF; CDR3nt: TGTGCCACCAGTGATTTACCCTCTAGCGGGGCGAACACCGGGGAGCTGTTTTTT